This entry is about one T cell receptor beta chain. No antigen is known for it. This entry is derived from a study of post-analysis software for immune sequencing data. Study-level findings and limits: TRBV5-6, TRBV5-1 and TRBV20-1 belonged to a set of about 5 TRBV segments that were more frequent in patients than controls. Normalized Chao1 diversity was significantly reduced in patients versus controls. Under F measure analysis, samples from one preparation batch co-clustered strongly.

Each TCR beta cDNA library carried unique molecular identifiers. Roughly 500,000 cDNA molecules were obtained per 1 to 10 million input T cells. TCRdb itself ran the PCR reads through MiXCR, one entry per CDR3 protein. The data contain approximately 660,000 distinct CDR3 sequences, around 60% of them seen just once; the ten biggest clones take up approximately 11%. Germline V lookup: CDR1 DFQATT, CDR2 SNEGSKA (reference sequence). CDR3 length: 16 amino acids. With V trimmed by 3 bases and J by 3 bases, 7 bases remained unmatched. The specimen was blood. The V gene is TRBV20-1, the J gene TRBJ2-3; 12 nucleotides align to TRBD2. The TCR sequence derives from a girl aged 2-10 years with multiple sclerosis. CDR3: CSASLSSGRGTDTQYF. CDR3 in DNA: TGCAGTGCTAGCCTCTCTAGCGGGAGGGGAACAGATACGCAGTATTTT.